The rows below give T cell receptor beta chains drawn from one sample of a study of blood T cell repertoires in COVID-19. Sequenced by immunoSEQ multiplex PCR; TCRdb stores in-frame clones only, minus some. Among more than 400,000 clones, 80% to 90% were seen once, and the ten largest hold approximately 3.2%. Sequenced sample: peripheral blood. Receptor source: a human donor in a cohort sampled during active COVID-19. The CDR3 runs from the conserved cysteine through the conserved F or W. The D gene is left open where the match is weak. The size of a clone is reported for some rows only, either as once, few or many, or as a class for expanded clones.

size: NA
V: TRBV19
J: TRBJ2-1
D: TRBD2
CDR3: CASSRLATIGSEQFF
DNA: TGTGCCAGTAGTAGACTAGCCACGATAGGGAGTGAGCAGTTCTTC

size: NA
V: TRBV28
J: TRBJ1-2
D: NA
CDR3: CASTLDILGGYTF
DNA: TGTGCCAGCACCCTCGACATTCTCGGCGGCTACACCTTC

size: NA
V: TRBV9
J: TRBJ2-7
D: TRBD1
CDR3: CASSVGTGVAYEQYF
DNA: TGTGCCAGCAGCGTAGGGACAGGGGTCGCCTACGAGCAGTACTTC

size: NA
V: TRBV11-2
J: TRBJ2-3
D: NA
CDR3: CASSLWQNTDTQYF
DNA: TGTGCCAGCAGCTTATGGCAGAACACAGATACGCAGTATTTT

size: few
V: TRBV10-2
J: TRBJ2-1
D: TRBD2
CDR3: CASSAQGLAGAGEQFF
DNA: TGCGCCAGCAGTGCTCAGGGACTAGCGGGAGCGGGTGAGCAGTTCTTC

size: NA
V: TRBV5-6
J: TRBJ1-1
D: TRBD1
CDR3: CASSYGTGGFEAFF
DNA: TGTGCCAGCAGCTACGGGACAGGGGGTTTTGAAGCTTTCTTT

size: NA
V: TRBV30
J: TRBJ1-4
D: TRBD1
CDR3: CAWSAGTAPEKLFF
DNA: TGTGCCTGGAGTGCCGGGACAGCGCCTGAAAAACTGTTTTTT

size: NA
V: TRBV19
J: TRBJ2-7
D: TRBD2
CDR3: CASSMRGSYEQYF
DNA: TGTGCCAGTAGTATGCGGGGGTCCTACGAGCAGTACTTC

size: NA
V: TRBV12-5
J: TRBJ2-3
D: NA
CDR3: CASGLVLGQYF
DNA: TGTGCTAGTGGTTTGGTACTAGGGCAGTATTTT

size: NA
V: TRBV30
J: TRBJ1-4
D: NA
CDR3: CAWSIGQLNEKLFF
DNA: TGTGCCTGGAGTATAGGACAGTTAAATGAAAAACTGTTTTTT

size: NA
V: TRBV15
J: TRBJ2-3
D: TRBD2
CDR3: CATSSGLNSGRATDTQYF
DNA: TGTGCCACCAGCAGCGGCCTGAATAGCGGGAGGGCCACAGATACGCAGTATTTT

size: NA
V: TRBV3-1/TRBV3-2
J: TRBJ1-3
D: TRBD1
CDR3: CASSQRGQGSGNTIYF
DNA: TGTGCCAGCAGCCAACGCGGACAGGGATCCGGAAACACCATATATTTT